This T cell receptor beta chain was sequenced during a study of shared clonotypes between healthy human individuals. The CDR3 runs to 17 residues. V trimming: 0 bases; J trimming: 3 bases; junction bases outside the gene matches: 6. In germline, CDR1 is PRHDT, CDR2 FYEKMQ (reference sequence). Naivety among CD8 cells was defined by CD45RO negativity and positive CCR7 selection, thereby excluding terminally differentiated effector memory CD45RA+ cells. Those who donated, Caucasian adults without exception, all lived in Nashville, Tennessee. Each sorted subset replicate got 200 ng genomic DNA, 30,000 or so genomes. TCRdb's copy holds only in-frame clones and misses some; the assay was immunoSEQ multiplex PCR. Among 1.5 million to 2.5 million clones listed, approximately 95% were seen once.

The source material was naive CD8+ T cells sorted from blood. The TCR sequence derives from a man aged 18 to 29 in good health. The genes are TRBV13 and TRBJ2-5; 11 positions match TRBD2. CDR3 residues: CASSLGLGGLAEETQYF. In DNA, the CDR3 is TGTGCCAGCAGCTTAGGGCTTGGGGGACTAGCGGAAGAGACCCAGTACTTC.